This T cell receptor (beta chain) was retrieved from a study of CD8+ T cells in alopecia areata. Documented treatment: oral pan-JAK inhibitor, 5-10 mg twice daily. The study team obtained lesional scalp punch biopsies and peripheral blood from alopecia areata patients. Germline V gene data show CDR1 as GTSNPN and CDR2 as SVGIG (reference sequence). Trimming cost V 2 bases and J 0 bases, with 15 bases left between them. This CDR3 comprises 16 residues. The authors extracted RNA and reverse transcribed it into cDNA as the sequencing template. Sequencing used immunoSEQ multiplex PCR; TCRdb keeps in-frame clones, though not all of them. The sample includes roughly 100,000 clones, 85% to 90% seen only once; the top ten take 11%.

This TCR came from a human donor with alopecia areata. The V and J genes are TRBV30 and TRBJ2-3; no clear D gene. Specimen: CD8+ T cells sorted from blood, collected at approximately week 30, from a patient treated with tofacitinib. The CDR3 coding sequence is TGTGCCTGGAGTCCCGGAACGACTTCTAGCACAGATACGCAGTATTTT. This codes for CAWSPGTTSSTDTQYF.